The 5 T cell receptor beta chains listed next were all sequenced from one sample in a study of cytomegalovirus exposure and HLA in healthy donors. 60 Vbeta and 13 Jbeta primers were used in PCR. This table comes from immunoSEQ multiplex PCR, and its TCRdb copy is limited to in-frame clones, with some not included. The data contain 45,000 to 65,000 clones, less than 85% of them singletons. Sample: PBMCs. The receptors here all came from a woman between 18 and 30 years old in good health and CMV-seronegative.

This clone is a singleton in its sample. The genes are TRBV10-1 and TRBJ2-1, with 9 bases fitting TRBD2. This CDR3 has 15 amino acids. The germline gives CDR1 WNHNN, CDR2 SYGVQD (reference sequence). V shed 3 bases, J shed 3 bases, and the junction held 3 bases outside the gene matches. The CDR3 nucleotides are TGCGCCAGCAGTGATCATAGCGGGAGCTACAATGAGCAGTTCTTC. It codes for CASSDHSGSYNEQFF.

Here the CDR3 DNA reads TGTGCCAGCAGCCAACCAACTAGCGGGAGGGCCTGGGAGCAGTACTTC. Its protein is CASSQPTSGRAWEQYF. This chain joins TRBV28 and TRBJ2-7; 13 bases match TRBD2. Trimming took 6 bases from V and 7 from J; bases not matched to a gene: 12. The V gene's germline CDR1 is MDHEN and CDR2 SYDVKM. CDR3 size: 16 residues.

The genes are TRBV30 and TRBJ2-7; 11 positions match TRBD2. The CDR3 is made up of 18 amino acids. The J segment lost 1 base and the V segment lost 2 bases, leaving 13 bases of the junction unmatched. Germline V CDR1 and CDR2: GTSNPN, SVGIG (reference sequence). This chain's CDR3 is CAWSLESLAGVLSYEQYF. Here the CDR3 DNA reads TGTGCCTGGAGTCTTGAGTCACTAGCGGGAGTTCTGTCCTACGAGCAGTACTTC.

The V and J genes are TRBV7-3 and TRBJ2-2, with 14 bases lining up with TRBD2. This CDR3 comprises 16 residues. The germline V gene has CDR1 SGHTA and CDR2 FQGTGA. V lost 5 bases to trimming and J lost 7 bases; unmatched junction nucleotides: 6. The CDR3 is CASSRHGTSGSGELFF. In DNA, the CDR3 is TGTGCCAGCAGCCGGCACGGGACTAGCGGGAGCGGGGAGCTGTTTTTT. Full variable domain (missing parts from reference TRBV7-3 and TRBJ2-2): GAGVSQTPSNKVTEKGKYVELRCDPISGHTALYWYRQSLGQGPEFLIYFQGTGAADDSGLPNDRFFAVRPEGSVSTLKIQRTERGDSAVYLCASSRHGTSGSGELFFGEGSRLTVL.

Here the CDR3 DNA reads TGTGCCAGCAGGCGTTCTAGCGGGACTGCCGGGGAGCAGTTCTTC. Protein product: CASRRSSGTAGEQFF. The chain couples TRBV28 to TRBJ2-1; 9 positions agree with TRBD2. Germline V CDR1 and CDR2: MDHEN, SYDVKM. The trim removed 6 bases at V and 10 bases at J, leaving 13 bases unmatched. There are 15 residues in the CDR3.